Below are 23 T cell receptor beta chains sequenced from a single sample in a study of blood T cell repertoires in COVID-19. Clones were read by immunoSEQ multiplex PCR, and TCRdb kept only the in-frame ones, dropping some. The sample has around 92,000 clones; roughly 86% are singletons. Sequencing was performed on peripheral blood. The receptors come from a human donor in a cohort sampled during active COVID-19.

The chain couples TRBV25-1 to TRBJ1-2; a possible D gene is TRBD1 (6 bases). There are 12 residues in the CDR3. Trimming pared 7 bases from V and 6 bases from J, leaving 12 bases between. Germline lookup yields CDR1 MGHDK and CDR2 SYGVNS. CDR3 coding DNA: TGTGCCAGCAAGGGGGGGAAGGATGGCTACACCTTC. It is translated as CASKGGKDGYTF.

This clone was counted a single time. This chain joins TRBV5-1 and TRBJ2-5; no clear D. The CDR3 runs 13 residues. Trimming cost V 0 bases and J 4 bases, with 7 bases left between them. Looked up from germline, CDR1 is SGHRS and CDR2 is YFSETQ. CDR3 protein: CASSLALGETQYF. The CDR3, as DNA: TGCGCCAGCAGCTTGGCCCTAGGAGAGACCCAGTACTTC.

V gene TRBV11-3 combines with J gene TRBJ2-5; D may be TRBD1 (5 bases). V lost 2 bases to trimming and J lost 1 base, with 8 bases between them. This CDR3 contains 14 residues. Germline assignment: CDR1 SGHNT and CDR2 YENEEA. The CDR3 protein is CASSLRGRQETQYF. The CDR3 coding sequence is TGTGCCAGCAGCTTAAGGGGCCGCCAAGAGACCCAGTACTTC.

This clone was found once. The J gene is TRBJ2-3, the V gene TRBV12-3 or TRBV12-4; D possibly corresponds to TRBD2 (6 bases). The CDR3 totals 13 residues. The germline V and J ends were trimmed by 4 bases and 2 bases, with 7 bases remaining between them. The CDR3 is CASSSGVTDTQYF. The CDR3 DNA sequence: TGTGCCAGCAGTTCGGGAGTCACAGATACGCAGTATTTT.

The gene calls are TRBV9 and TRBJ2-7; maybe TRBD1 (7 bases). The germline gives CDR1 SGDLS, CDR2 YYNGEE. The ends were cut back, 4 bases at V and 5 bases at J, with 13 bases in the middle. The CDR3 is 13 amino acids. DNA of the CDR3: TGTGCCAGCAGCCTCCAGGGGGGCGACGAGCAGTACTTC. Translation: CASSLQGGDEQYF.

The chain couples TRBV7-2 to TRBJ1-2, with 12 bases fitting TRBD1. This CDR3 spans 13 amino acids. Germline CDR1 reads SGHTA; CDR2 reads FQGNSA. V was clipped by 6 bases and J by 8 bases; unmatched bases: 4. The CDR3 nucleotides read TGTGCCAGCAGTCGGGACAGGGGGCTGGGCTACACCTTC. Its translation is CASSRDRGLGYTF.

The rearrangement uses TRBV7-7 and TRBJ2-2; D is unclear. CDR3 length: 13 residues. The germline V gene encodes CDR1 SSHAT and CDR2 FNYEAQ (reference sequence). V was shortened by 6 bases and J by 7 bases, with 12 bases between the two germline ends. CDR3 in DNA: TGTGCCAGCAGTCCTCAGGTGGGCGGGGAGCTGTTTTTT. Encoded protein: CASSPQVGGELFF.

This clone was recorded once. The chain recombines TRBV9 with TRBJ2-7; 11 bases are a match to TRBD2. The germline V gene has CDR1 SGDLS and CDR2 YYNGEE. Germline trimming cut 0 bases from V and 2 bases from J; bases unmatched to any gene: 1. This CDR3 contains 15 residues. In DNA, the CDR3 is TGTGCCAGCAGCGTAGGTAGCGGGAGGGCCTACGAGCAGTACTTC. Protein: CASSVGSGRAYEQYF.

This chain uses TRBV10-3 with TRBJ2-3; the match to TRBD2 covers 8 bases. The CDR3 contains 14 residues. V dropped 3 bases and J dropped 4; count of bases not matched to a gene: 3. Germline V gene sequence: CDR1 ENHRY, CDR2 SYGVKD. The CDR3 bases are TGTGCCATCAGTGATGCGGGGGGTGCAGATACGCAGTATTTT. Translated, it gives CAISDAGGADTQYF.

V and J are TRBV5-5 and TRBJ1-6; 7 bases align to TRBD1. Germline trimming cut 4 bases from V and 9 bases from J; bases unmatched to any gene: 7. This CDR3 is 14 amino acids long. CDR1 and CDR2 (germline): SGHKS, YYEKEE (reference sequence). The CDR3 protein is CASSTGQIVSPLHF. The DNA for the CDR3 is TGTGCCAGCAGCACGGGACAGATAGTTTCACCCCTCCACTTT.

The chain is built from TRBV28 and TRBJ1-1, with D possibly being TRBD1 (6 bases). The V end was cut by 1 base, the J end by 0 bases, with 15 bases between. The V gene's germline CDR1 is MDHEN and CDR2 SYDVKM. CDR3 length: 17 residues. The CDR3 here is CASSLYPGTLMNTEAFF. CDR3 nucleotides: TGTGCCAGCAGTTTATATCCAGGGACACTGATGAACACTGAAGCTTTCTTT.

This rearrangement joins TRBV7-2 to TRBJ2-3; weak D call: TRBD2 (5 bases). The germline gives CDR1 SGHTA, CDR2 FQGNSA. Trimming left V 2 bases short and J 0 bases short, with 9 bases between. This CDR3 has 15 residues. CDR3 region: CASSLSPGSTDTQYF. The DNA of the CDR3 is TGTGCCAGCAGCTTATCTCCGGGAAGCACAGATACGCAGTATTTT.

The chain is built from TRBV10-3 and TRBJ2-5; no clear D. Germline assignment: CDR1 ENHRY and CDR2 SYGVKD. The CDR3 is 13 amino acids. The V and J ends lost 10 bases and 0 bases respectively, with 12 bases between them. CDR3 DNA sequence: TGTGCCACCAGACCCGCGTACCAAGAGACCCAGTACTTC. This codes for CATRPAYQETQYF.

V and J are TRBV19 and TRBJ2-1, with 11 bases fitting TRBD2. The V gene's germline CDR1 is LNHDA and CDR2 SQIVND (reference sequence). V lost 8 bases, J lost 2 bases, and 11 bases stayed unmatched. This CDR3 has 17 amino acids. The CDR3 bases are TGTGCCAGTGCATGGGCTAGCGGGGGGCCCGCCTACAATGAGCAGTTCTTC. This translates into CASAWASGGPAYNEQFF.

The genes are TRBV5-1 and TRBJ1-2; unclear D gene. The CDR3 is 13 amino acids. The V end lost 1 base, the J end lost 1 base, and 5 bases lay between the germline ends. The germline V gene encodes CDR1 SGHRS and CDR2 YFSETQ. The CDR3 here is CASSLNINYGYTF. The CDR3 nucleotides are TGCGCCAGCAGCTTGAACATTAACTATGGCTACACCTTC.

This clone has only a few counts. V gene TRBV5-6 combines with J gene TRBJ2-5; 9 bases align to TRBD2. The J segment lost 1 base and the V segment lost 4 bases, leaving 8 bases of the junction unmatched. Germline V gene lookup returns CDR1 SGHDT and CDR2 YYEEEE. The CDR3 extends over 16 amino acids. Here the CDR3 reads CASSPLLAGAQETQYF. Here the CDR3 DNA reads TGTGCCAGCAGCCCCTTACTAGCGGGCGCCCAAGAGACCCAGTACTTC.

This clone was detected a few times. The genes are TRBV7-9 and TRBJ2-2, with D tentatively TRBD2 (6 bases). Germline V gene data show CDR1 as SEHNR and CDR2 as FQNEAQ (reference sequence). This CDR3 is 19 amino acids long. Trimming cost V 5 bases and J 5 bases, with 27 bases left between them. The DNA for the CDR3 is TGTGCCAGCAGCCCGAACGGGGGTTCCGCGAATCTGGAAACCGGGGAGCTGTTTTTT. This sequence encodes CASSPNGGSANLETGELFF.

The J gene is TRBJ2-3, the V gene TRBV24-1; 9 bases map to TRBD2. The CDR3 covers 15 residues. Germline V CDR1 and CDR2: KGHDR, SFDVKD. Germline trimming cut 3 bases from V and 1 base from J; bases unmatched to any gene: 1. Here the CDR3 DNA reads TGTGCCACCAGTGATCAGCGGGGGGGCACAGATACGCAGTATTTT. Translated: CATSDQRGGTDTQYF.

The CDR3 sequence is CASSESIGGQETQYF. DNA of the CDR3: TGCGCCAGCAGTGAGTCGATCGGGGGCCAAGAGACCCAGTACTTC. The chain recombines TRBV10-1 with TRBJ2-5, with D perhaps matching TRBD2 (6 bases). CDR1 and CDR2 (germline): WNHNN, SYGVQD (reference sequence). The germline V and J ends were trimmed by 0 bases and 1 base, with 9 bases remaining between them. This CDR3 has 15 residues.

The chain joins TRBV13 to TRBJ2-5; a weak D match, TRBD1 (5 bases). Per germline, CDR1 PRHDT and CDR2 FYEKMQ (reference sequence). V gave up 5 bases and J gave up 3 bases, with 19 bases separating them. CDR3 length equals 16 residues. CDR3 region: CASSQVGAGLKETQYF. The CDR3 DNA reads TGTGCCAGCAGCCAAGTAGGGGCCGGCCTTAAAGAGACCCAGTACTTC.

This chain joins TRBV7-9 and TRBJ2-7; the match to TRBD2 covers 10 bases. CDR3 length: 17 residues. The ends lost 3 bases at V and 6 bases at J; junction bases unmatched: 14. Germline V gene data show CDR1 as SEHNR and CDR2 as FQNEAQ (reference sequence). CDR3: CASSFPSLSGRFPEQYF. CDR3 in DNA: TGTGCCAGCAGCTTTCCGAGCCTTAGCGGGAGGTTCCCCGAGCAGTACTTC.

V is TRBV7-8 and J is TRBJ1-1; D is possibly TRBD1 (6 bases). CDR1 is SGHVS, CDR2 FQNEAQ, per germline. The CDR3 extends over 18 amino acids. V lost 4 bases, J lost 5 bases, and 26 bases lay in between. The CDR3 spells CASSSIPPGHTPGTEAFF. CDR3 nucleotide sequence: TGTGCCAGCAGCTCGATTCCACCGGGACATACACCGGGGACTGAAGCTTTCTTT. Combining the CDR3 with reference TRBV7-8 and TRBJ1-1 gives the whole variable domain GAGVSQSPRYKVAKRGQDVALRCDPISGHVSLFWYQQALGQGPEFLTYFQNEAQLDKSGLPSDRFFAERPEGSVSTLKIQRTQQEDSAVYLCASSSIPPGHTPGTEAFFGQGTRLTVV.

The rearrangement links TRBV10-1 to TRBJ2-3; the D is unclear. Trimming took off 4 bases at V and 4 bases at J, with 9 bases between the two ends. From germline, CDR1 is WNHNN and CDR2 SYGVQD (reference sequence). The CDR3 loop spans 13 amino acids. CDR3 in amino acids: CASSVSPPDTQYF. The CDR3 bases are TGCGCCAGCAGTGTCAGTCCCCCAGATACGCAGTATTTT.